The 30 T cell receptor beta chains in this list originate from one sample, sequenced in a study of T cells in Graves' hyperthyroidism and ophthalmopathy. Amplified TCR beta CDR3 regions derived from RNA transcripts. A first-round RT-PCR of the TCR CDR3 used the HTBI primer set. TCRdb analysed the multiplex PCR reads with MiXCR anew, one entry per CDR3 protein. The sample lists hundreds of thousands of distinct CDR3 sequences, 22% seen once, with roughly 60% in the top ten. Sequencing input: blood. These receptor sequences come from a man in his thirties or forties with Graves' ophthalmopathy.

This clonotype turned up a few times. V gene TRBV20-1 combines with J gene TRBJ2-2; 10 bases line up with TRBD2. Trimming removed 2 bases from V and 5 bases from J; junction bases left unmatched: 5. Germline CDR1 reads DFQATT; CDR2 reads SNEGSKA (reference sequence). The CDR3 extends over 15 amino acids. The CDR3 region has the DNA TGCAGTGCTAGAAGAAGCGGGAGGGTTACCGGGGAGCTGTTTTTT. This sequence encodes CSARRSGRVTGELFF.

The table lists this clonotype with a few counts. The genes are TRBV3-1 and TRBJ2-1, with 10 nucleotides matching TRBD2. After removal of 1 base from V and 3 bases from J, the junction contained 3 bases not matched to a gene. CDR1 LGHDT and CDR2 YNNKEL come from the germline V gene (reference sequence). The CDR3 covers 16 residues. CDR3 nucleotides: TGTGCCAGCAGCCAAGGGACTAGCGGATTCTACAATGAGCAGTTCTTC. It translates to CASSQGTSGFYNEQFF.

The genes are TRBV11-3 and TRBJ1-1; the D gene is possibly TRBD1 (6 bases). The V and J ends lost 2 bases and 4 bases respectively, with 14 bases between them. In germline, CDR1 is SGHNT, CDR2 YENEEA. CDR3 length: 15 residues. The CDR3 DNA reads as TGTGCCAGCAGCTTAACAGGGTTTTTTGGCACTGAAGCTTTCTTT. Translating it yields CASSLTGFFGTEAFF.

This clonotype was observed a few times. This chain links TRBV28 with TRBJ2-3, with 8 bases aligning to TRBD2. The V gene's germline CDR1 is MDHEN and CDR2 SYDVKM. The CDR3 covers 19 residues. J lost 4 bases, V lost 4 bases, and 19 bases had no gene match. In nucleotides, the CDR3 is TGTGCCAGCAGTTACCGACCCCTCTCCCGCGGGAGGTCTGCAGATACGCAGTATTTT. Protein: CASSYRPLSRGRSADTQYF.

Written as DNA, the CDR3 is TGCGCCAGCAGCCAAACAGGGACAGACAATGAGCAGTTCTTC. This translates into CASSQTGTDNEQFF. V and J are TRBV5-1 and TRBJ2-1, with 7 bases aligning to TRBD1. In germline, CDR1 is SGHRS, CDR2 YFSETQ. The length of the CDR3 is 14 residues. J lost 5 bases, V lost 4 bases, and 6 bases had no gene match.

The rearrangement links TRBV27 to TRBJ2-7; the D gene could be TRBD1 or TRBD2 (5 bases each). The V gene lost 4 bases and the J gene lost 3 bases, with 22 bases spanning the gap. Germline CDR1 and CDR2: MNHEY and SMNVEV (reference sequence). This CDR3 has 17 residues. The CDR3 sequence is CASSSRVSVSGSYEQYF. The CDR3 coding sequence is TGTGCCAGCAGTTCCAGGGTATCTGTTAGTGGGAGCTACGAGCAGTACTTC.

This sequence joins TRBV12-3 or TRBV12-4 and TRBJ2-3; D is ambiguous. CDR3 length: 12 residues. With 3 bases removed from V and 4 bases from J, the gap between germline ends came to 5 bases. CDR3 nucleotide sequence: TGTGCCAGCAGTTTTTCCTCAGATACGCAGTATTTT. It codes for CASSFSSDTQYF.

This clonotype has at least ten counts. The rearrangement uses TRBV11-3 and TRBJ2-1, with D perhaps being TRBD1 or TRBD2 (5 bases each). The CDR3 runs to 17 residues. Germline loops: CDR1 SGHNT, CDR2 YENEEA. Between the trimmed V and J ends, which lost 5 bases and 7 bases, there was a span of 24 bases. The CDR3: CASSESHTISGLNEQFF. The CDR3 coding sequence is TGTGCCAGCAGCGAATCACACACAATCTCGGGGCTGAATGAGCAGTTCTTC.

The rearrangement links TRBV6-1 to TRBJ2-3; D possibly matches TRBD1 or TRBD2 (5 bases each). The CDR3 totals 17 residues. The V end was cut by 6 bases, the J end by 1 base, with 20 bases between. CDR1 is MNHNS, CDR2 SASEGT, per germline. CDR3 loop: CASSPPYRDPRTDTQYF. DNA of the CDR3: TGTGCCAGCAGCCCCCCCTACCGGGACCCTCGCACAGATACGCAGTATTTT.

This clonotype was detected only a few times. Written as DNA, the CDR3 is TGCAGTGCTAGTGGCAGGGATGGTATGAACCAAGAGACCCAGTACTTC. This encodes CSASGRDGMNQETQYF. V is TRBV20-1 and J is TRBJ2-5; possibly TRBD1 for D (5 bases). The CDR3 totals 16 residues. V lost 3 bases and J 0 bases, leaving 17 bases between the germline ends. Germline lookup yields CDR1 DFQATT and CDR2 SNEGSKA (reference sequence).

This clonotype was detected a few times. The V and J genes are TRBV6-1 and TRBJ2-7; tentatively, D is TRBD1 or TRBD2 (5 bases each). The germline V gene has CDR1 MNHNS and CDR2 SASEGT. The CDR3 length is 13 residues. V was shortened by 8 bases and J by 4 bases, with 15 bases between the two germline ends. CDR3 coding DNA: TGTGCCAGCGCGGGTACGGGACGGTACGAGCAGTACTTC. Translated, it gives CASAGTGRYEQYF.

The chain couples TRBV10-3 to TRBJ2-7; D is possibly TRBD1 or TRBD2 (5 bases each). The CDR3 loop spans 11 amino acids. V lost 4 bases, J lost 5 bases, and 6 bases lay in between. Germline V gene data show CDR1 as ENHRY and CDR2 as SYGVKD. Here the CDR3 reads CAISGGDEQYF. The CDR3 DNA sequence: TGTGCCATCAGTGGAGGGGACGAGCAGTACTTC.

In this sample, this clonotype turned up many times. The chain recombines TRBV11-3 with TRBJ2-1, with 13 positions matching TRBD2. V lost 6 bases to trimming and J lost 5 bases; unmatched junction nucleotides: 7. This CDR3 is 16 amino acids long. Germline CDR1 and CDR2: SGHNT and YENEEA. The CDR3 DNA reads as TGTGCCAGCAGTTCGACCGGGACTAGCGGGAACAATGAGCAGTTCTTC. Encoded protein: CASSSTGTSGNNEQFF.

This clonotype was observed many times. The chain is built from TRBV3-1 and TRBJ2-1; 9 nucleotides agree with TRBD1. CDR1 is LGHDT and CDR2 is YNNKEL in the germline V gene (reference sequence). This CDR3 has 15 amino acids. V lost 5 bases and J lost 10; bases outside the gene matches: 12. DNA of the CDR3: TGTGCCAGCAGCTCGCCCGGGACAGGGAATACGGAGCAGTTCTTC. Translated: CASSSPGTGNTEQFF.

In this sample, this clonotype turned up a few times. J is TRBJ2-7 and V is TRBV20-1; 12 positions agree with TRBD2. This CDR3 spans 14 amino acids. V was pared by 6 bases and J by 6 bases, with 9 bases of the junction left unmatched. Per germline, CDR1 DFQATT and CDR2 SNEGSKA (reference sequence). The CDR3 nucleotides read TGCAGTGCCCCTAGCGGGAGGGCCTGGGGCGAGCAGTACTTC. This gives the protein CSAPSGRAWGEQYF.

In this sample, this clonotype turned up a few times. The chain employs TRBV2 and TRBJ1-1, with 9 bases identical to TRBD1. CDR3 size: 15 residues. V trimming: 8 bases; J trimming: 1 base; junction bases outside the gene matches: 8. In germline, CDR1 is SNHLY, CDR2 FYNNEI. CDR3 loop: CASGRTGVRNTEAFF. In DNA form, the CDR3 reads TGTGCCAGCGGAAGGACAGGGGTGAGGAACACTGAAGCTTTCTTT.

The genes are TRBV18 and TRBJ2-7; no firm D call. This CDR3 spans 15 amino acids. Trimming took 2 bases from V and 1 from J, leaving 12 bases between them. From germline, CDR1 is KGHSH and CDR2 LQKENI. The chain's CDR3 is CASSPWPSHSYEQYF. The CDR3 DNA is TGTGCCAGCTCACCATGGCCGAGCCATTCCTACGAGCAGTACTTC.

The V gene is TRBV29-1, the J gene TRBJ2-5; D not resolved. Deletions cut 5 bases from V and 4 bases from J, with 11 bases between. CDR1 and CDR2 (germline): SQVTM, ANQGSEA. The CDR3 runs to 12 residues. This CDR3 is CSVLEQRETQYF. As DNA, the CDR3 is TGCAGCGTTCTGGAGCAGAGAGAGACCCAGTACTTC. Using reference TRBV29-1 and TRBJ2-5 for the parts outside the CDR3, the full variable domain is SAVISQKPSRDICQRGTSLTIQCQVDSQVTMMFWYRQQPGQSLTLIATANQGSEATYESGFVIDKFPISRPNLTFSTLTVSNMSPEDSSIYLCSVLEQRETQYFGPGTRLLVL.

In its sample, this clonotype was seen many times. Here the CDR3 reads CASSLIGASGTDTQYF. The DNA of the CDR3 is TGTGCCAGCAGCTTAATCGGTGCTAGCGGCACAGATACGCAGTATTTT. This chain uses TRBV7-3 with TRBJ2-3; tentatively, D is TRBD2 (6 bases). Germline CDR1 is SGHTA and CDR2 is FQGTGA. There are 16 residues in the CDR3. V dropped 1 base and J dropped 1 base, with 12 bases sitting between them.

The J gene is TRBJ1-2, the V gene TRBV18; D is possibly TRBD1 (5 bases). V was trimmed by 1 base and J by 8 bases, leaving 11 bases between them. This CDR3 is 13 amino acids long. From germline, CDR1 is KGHSH and CDR2 LQKENI. The DNA for the CDR3 is TGTGCCAGCTCACCACGGACAACTGAAGGCTACACCTTC. Translating gives CASSPRTTEGYTF.

This clonotype was seen more than once but under ten times. The chain combines TRBV27 with TRBJ1-6; D perhaps matches TRBD1 (6 bases). V lost 3 bases and J lost 3, with 9 bases in between. CDR1 and CDR2 (germline): MNHEY, SMNVEV (reference sequence). This CDR3 contains 15 residues. The CDR3 nucleotides are TGTGCCAGCAGTTTTGGGGGCATCTATAATTCACCCCTCCACTTT. This codes for CASSFGGIYNSPLHF.

V is TRBV27 and J is TRBJ1-6; maybe TRBD1 (5 bases). The CDR3 spans 18 residues. Trimming stripped 0 bases from V and 5 bases from J, with 17 bases between. CDR1 MNHEY and CDR2 SMNVEV come from the germline V gene (reference sequence). In DNA form, the CDR3 reads TGTGCCAGCAGTTTATCTACCTTTTTCGGGGGGGATAATTCACCCCTCCACTTT. Translating it yields CASSLSTFFGGDNSPLHF.

The rearrangement links TRBV19 to TRBJ2-7; 10 bases map to TRBD2. The CDR3 sequence is 17 residues long. Germline loops: CDR1 LNHDA, CDR2 SQIVND (reference sequence). V lost 5 bases to trimming and J lost 10 bases; unmatched junction nucleotides: 20. The CDR3 DNA reads as TGTGCCAGTAGTTCTCCAAAATTTAGCGGGAGGCTGAGTGAACAGTACTTC. Translated, it gives CASSSPKFSGRLSEQYF.

This clonotype was picked up many times. The J gene is TRBJ2-7, the V gene TRBV18; 7 bases line up with TRBD2. Trimming cost V 0 bases and J 4 bases; bases outside gene matches: 3. The CDR3 runs 14 residues. Germline CDR1 is KGHSH and CDR2 is LQKENI. Here the CDR3 DNA reads TGTGCCAGCTCACCACCGGGACTACCATACGAGCAGTACTTC. Translating it yields CASSPPGLPYEQYF.

The chain carries TRBV3-1 and TRBJ2-1, with D perhaps TRBD1 (5 bases). The V gene lost 4 bases and the J gene lost 15 bases, with 19 bases spanning the gap. CDR3 size: 13 residues. Germline V gene sequence: CDR1 LGHDT, CDR2 YNNKEL (reference sequence). This CDR3 reads CASSPSVQAGSFF. For the CDR3, the DNA is TGTGCCAGCAGCCCCTCGGTACAGGCTGGCTCGTTCTTC.

A few counts support this clonotype. The chain employs TRBV6-1 and TRBJ2-3; 7 bases align to TRBD2. Germline-derived CDR1 and CDR2 are MNHNS and SASEGT. This CDR3 is 15 amino acids long. With 2 bases clipped from V and 4 bases from J, the junction kept 6 bases outside the gene matches. The CDR3 spells CASSESRLASDTQYF. The DNA of the CDR3 is TGTGCCAGCAGTGAATCCCGACTAGCTTCAGATACGCAGTATTTT.

The sample holds many counts of this clonotype. The rearrangement links TRBV27 to TRBJ2-1, with TRBD2 identical over 8 bases. Germline CDR1 reads MNHEY; CDR2 reads SMNVEV (reference sequence). This CDR3 is 17 amino acids long. J gave up 0 bases and V 7 bases, and 11 bases lay outside the gene matches. The CDR3 DNA follows: TGTGCCAGCACGGTGGCTAGCGGGCTTAGCTCCTACAATGAGCAGTTCTTC. Encoded protein: CASTVASGLSSYNEQFF.

The chain joins TRBV2 to TRBJ1-6; possible D gene TRBD1, 5 bases. Trimming cost V 8 bases and J 7 bases, with 12 bases left between them. CDR3 length: 13 residues. Germline V lookup: CDR1 SNHLY, CDR2 FYNNEI. CDR3 loop: CASGDGVNSPLHF. The DNA of the CDR3 is TGTGCCAGCGGGGACGGGGTAAATTCACCCCTCCACTTT.

This clonotype was recorded many times. V and J are TRBV2 and TRBJ1-5, with TRBD1 matching over 7 bases. The CDR3 runs 14 residues. From germline, CDR1 is SNHLY and CDR2 FYNNEI. With 8 bases clipped from V and 8 bases from J, the junction kept 12 bases outside the gene matches. The CDR3: CASQTGSNGKPQHF. The CDR3 DNA reads TGTGCCAGCCAGACAGGGAGTAATGGCAAGCCCCAGCATTTT.

V usage is TRBV11-3 and J usage is TRBJ2-1, with D hard to call. This CDR3 has 13 amino acids. Trimming cost V 4 bases and J 8 bases, with 12 bases left between them. Germline CDR1 and CDR2: SGHNT and YENEEA. The CDR3 is CASSSRAGYEQFF. The CDR3 region has the DNA TGTGCCAGCAGCTCCCGGGCCGGGTATGAGCAGTTCTTC.